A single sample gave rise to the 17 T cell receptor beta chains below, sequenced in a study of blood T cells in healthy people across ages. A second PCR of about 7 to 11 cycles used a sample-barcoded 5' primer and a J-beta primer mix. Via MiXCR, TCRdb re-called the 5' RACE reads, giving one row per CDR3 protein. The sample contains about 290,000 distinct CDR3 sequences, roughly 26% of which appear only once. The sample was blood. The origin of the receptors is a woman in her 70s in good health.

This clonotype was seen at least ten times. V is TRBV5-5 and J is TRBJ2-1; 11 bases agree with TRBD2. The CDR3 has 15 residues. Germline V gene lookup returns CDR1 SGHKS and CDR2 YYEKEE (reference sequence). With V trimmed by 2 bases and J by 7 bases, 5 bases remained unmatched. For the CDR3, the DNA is TGTGCCAGCAGCTTAACTAGCGGGAGTTCAAATGAGCAGTTCTTC. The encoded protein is CASSLTSGSSNEQFF.

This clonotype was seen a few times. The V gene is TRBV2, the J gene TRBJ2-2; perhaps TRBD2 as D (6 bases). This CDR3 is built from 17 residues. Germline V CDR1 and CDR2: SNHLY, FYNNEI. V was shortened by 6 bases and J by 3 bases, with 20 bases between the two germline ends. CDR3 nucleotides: TGTGCCAGCAGGAGGACGCGGGACCTCGGGGACACCGGGGAGCTGTTTTTT. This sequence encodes CASRRTRDLGDTGELFF.

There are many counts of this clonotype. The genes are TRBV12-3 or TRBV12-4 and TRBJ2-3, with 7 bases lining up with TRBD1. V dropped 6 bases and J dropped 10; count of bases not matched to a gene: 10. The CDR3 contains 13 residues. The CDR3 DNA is TGTGCCAGCAGGAGACAGGGCACCGAGGCGCAGTATTTT. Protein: CASRRQGTEAQYF.

This chain's CDR3 is CASRRGTGIPAYEQYF. CDR3 coding DNA: TGTGCCAGCAGACGGGGTACAGGGATCCCCGCCTACGAGCAGTACTTC. The chain has TRBV28 and TRBJ2-7, with D perhaps matching TRBD1 (6 bases). Per the germline V gene, CDR1 is MDHEN and CDR2 is SYDVKM. V was clipped by 6 bases and J by 2 bases, with 20 bases between them. CDR3 length: 16 residues.

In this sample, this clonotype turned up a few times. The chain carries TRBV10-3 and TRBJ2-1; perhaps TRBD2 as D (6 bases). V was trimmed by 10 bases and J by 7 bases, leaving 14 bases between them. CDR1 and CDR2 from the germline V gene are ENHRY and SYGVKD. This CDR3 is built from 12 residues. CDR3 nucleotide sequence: TGTGCCACTGGACGGGAGAATAATGAGCAGTTCTTC. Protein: CATGRENNEQFF.

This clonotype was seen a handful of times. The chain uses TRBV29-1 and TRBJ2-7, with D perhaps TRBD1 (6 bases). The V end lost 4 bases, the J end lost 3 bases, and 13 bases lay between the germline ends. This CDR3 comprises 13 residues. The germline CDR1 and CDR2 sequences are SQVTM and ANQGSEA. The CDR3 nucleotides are TGCAGCGTTGCCAAAGCGACAGGCTACGAGCAGTACTTC. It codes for CSVAKATGYEQYF.

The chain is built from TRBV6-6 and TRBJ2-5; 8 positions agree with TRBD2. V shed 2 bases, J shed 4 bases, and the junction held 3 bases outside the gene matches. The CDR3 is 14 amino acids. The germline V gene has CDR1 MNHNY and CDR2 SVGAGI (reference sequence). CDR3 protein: CASSYISGTETQYF. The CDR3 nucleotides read TGTGCCAGCAGTTACATTAGCGGGACAGAGACCCAGTACTTC.

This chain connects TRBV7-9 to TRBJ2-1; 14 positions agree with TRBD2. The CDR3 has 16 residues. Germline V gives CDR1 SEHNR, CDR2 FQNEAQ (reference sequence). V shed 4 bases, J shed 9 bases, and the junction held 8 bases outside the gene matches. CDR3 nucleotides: TGTGCCAGCAGCTCTACGACTAGCGGGAGGGTTGGTGAGCAGTTCTTC. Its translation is CASSSTTSGRVGEQFF.

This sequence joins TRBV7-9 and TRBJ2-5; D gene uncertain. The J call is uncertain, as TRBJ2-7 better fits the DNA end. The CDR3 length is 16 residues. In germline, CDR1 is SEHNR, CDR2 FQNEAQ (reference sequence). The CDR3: CASSPPLLALSYEQYF. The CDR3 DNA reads TGTGCCAGCAGCCCCCCCCTATTAGCACTTTCCTACGAGCAGTACTTC.

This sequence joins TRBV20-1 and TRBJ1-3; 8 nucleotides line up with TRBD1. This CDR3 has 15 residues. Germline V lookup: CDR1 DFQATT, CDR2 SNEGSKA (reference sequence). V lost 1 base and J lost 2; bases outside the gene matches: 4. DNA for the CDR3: TGCAGTGCTAGAGCCCCGGACAGGGCTGGAAACACCATATATTTT. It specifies CSARAPDRAGNTIYF.

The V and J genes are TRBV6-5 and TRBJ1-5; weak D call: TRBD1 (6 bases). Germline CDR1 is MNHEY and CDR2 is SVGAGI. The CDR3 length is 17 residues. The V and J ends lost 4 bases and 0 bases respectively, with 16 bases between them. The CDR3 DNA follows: TGTGCCAGCAGTTCAGCCGGGACACCTTATAGCAATCAGCCCCAGCATTTT. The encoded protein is CASSSAGTPYSNQPQHF.

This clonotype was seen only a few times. CDR3 bases: TGTGCCAGCAGTGTAGGTAACACTGAAGCTTTCTTT. It is translated as CASSVGNTEAFF. The V and J genes are TRBV5-6 and TRBJ1-1, with D unclear. There are 12 residues in the CDR3. Germline CDR1 SGHDT, CDR2 YYEEEE. V was trimmed by 5 bases and J by 2 bases, leaving 7 bases between them.

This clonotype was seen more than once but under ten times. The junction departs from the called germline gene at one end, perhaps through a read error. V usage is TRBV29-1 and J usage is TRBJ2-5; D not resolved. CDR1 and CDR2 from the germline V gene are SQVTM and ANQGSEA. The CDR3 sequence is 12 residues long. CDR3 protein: CSVHGQVETQHF. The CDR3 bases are TGCAGCGTTCACGGGCAGGTAGAGACCCAGCACTTC. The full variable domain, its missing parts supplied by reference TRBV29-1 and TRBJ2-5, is SAVISQKPSRDICQRGTSLTIQCQVDSQVTMMFWYRQQPGQSLTLIATANQGSEATYESGFVIDKFPISRPNLTFSTLTVSNMSPEDSSIYLCSVHGQVETQHFGPGTRLLVL.

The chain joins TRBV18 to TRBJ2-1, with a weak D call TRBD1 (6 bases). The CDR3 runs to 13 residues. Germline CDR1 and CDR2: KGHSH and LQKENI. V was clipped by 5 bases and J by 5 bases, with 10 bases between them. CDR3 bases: TGTGCCAGCTCAGGGTCAGGGGACAATGAGCAGTTCTTC. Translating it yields CASSGSGDNEQFF.

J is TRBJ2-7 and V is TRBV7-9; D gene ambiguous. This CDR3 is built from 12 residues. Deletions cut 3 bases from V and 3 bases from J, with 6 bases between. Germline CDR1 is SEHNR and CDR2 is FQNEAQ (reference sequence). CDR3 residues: CASSFRNYEQYF. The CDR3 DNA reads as TGTGCCAGCAGCTTCAGGAACTACGAGCAGTACTTC.

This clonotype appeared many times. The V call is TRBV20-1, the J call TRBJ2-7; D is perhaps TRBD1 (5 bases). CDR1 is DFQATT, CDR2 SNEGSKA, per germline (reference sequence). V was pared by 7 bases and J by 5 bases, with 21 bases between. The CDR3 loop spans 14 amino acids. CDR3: CSVPDPTGPNEQYF. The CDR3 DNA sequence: TGCAGTGTACCGGACCCCACAGGTCCCAACGAGCAGTACTTC.

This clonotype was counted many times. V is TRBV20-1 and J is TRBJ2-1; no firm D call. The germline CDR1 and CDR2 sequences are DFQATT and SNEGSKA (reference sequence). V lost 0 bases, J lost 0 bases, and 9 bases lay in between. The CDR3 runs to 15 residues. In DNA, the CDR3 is TGCAGTGCTAGAGATAGGAGAAGCTCCTACAATGAGCAGTTCTTC. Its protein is CSARDRRSSYNEQFF.